The 20 T cell receptor beta chains below were found in one sample sequenced in a study of T-cell reconstitution after alpha-beta-depleted transplantation in children. The TCRbeta library was prepared with unique molecular identifiers. TCRdb independently ran MiXCR on the PCR reads; one entry per CDR3 protein. This table has about 830,000 distinct CDR3 sequences, roughly 16% appearing once. The sample here was PBMCs, mostly from graft donor cells, taken 360 days after TCRalphabeta/CD19-depleted stem cell transplant. All receptors derive from a male patient younger than 18 who had a stem cell transplant for acute lymphoblastic leukemia, so the T cells may come from the graft donor.

The chain recombines TRBV13 with TRBJ2-7, with D perhaps TRBD1 (6 bases). This CDR3 has 17 amino acids. Germline V gene sequence: CDR1 PRHDT, CDR2 FYEKMQ (reference sequence). The V gene lost 4 bases and the J gene lost 0 bases, with 19 bases spanning the gap. In DNA form, the CDR3 reads TGTGCCAGCAGCTCGGACCAGGGGCGAACAGGCTCCTACGAGCAGTACTTC. It specifies CASSSDQGRTGSYEQYF.

The chain is built from TRBV7-9 and TRBJ2-5, with D possibly matching TRBD2 (6 bases). The CDR3 has 14 amino acids. Trimming pared 3 bases from V and 1 base from J, leaving 9 bases between. Per germline, CDR1 SEHNR and CDR2 FQNEAQ (reference sequence). CDR3 sequence: CASSFGDFQETQYF. CDR3 in DNA: TGTGCCAGCAGCTTTGGGGACTTCCAAGAGACCCAGTACTTC.

The table lists this clonotype with many counts. At one end the junction does not follow the germline gene, possibly because of a read error. The chain combines TRBV7-3 with TRBJ2-1, with 9 bases identical to TRBD2. CDR3 length: 14 residues. Germline values: CDR1 SGHTA, CDR2 FQGTGA. CDR3 residues: CASSLEAGGPEQFF. The CDR3 DNA sequence: TGTGCCAGTAGCTTAGAGGCGGGAGGGCCGGAGCAGTTCTTC.

This clonotype has a handful of counts. The CDR3 nucleotides read TGTGCCAGCAGCTTAACTCGGGTCGATGAGCAGTTCTTC. It is translated as CASSLTRVDEQFF. This rearrangement joins TRBV7-3 to TRBJ2-1; D is undetermined. Germline V gene sequence: CDR1 SGHTA, CDR2 FQGTGA. The V end lost 0 bases, the J end lost 8 bases, and 8 bases lay between the germline ends. The CDR3 length is 13 residues.

The chain carries TRBV15 and TRBJ1-2; D is perhaps TRBD1 (5 bases). CDR3 length: 15 amino acids. V lost 5 bases, J lost 6 bases, and 19 bases lay in between. In germline, CDR1 is LNHNV, CDR2 YYDKDF (reference sequence). CDR3 bases: TGTGCCACCAGCCCTCAGAGAAAGGGACTGCATGGCTACACCTTC. Translating gives CATSPQRKGLHGYTF.

The J gene is TRBJ1-2, the V gene TRBV27, with D possibly matching TRBD1 (6 bases). With 4 bases removed from V and 5 bases from J, the gap between germline ends came to 20 bases. Per germline, CDR1 MNHEY and CDR2 SMNVEV (reference sequence). The CDR3 length is 16 residues. The CDR3 spells CASSSYRDKNLYGYTF. Here the CDR3 DNA reads TGTGCCAGCAGTTCGTACCGGGACAAAAATCTATATGGCTACACCTTC.

CDR3 in amino acids: CASTRGVLSSYEQYF. The CDR3 DNA is TGTGCCAGTACCCGGGGGGTCCTGAGCTCCTACGAGCAGTACTTC. The V call is TRBV6-1, the J call TRBJ2-7, with TRBD2 matching over 7 bases. The V and J ends lost 9 bases and 0 bases, in that order; junction bases with no gene match: 11. The CDR3 extends over 15 amino acids. Germline CDR1 is MNHNS and CDR2 is SASEGT.

The chain links TRBV14 to TRBJ2-1, with 7 bases aligning to TRBD2. CDR1 and CDR2 (germline): SGHDN, FVKESK. The CDR3 consists of 18 residues. V lost 2 bases to trimming and J lost 2 bases; unmatched junction nucleotides: 12. CDR3 in amino acids: CASSQSPATGGPYNEQFF. The CDR3 bases are TGTGCCAGCAGCCAATCCCCCGCTACGGGAGGACCCTACAATGAGCAGTTCTTC. Complete variable domain (other parts from reference TRBV14 and TRBJ2-1): EAGVTQFPSHSVIEKGQTVTLRCDPISGHDNLYWYRRVMGKEIKFLLHFVKESKQDESGMPNNRFLAERTGGTYSTLKVQPAELEDSGVYFCASSQSPATGGPYNEQFFGPGTRLTVL.

This chain links TRBV4-1 with TRBJ2-1; D not certain. CDR3 size: 15 residues. Germline CDR1 MGHRA, CDR2 YSYEKL. The germline V and J ends were trimmed by 7 bases and 0 bases, with 13 bases remaining between them. The CDR3 nucleotides read TGCGCCAGCAATGCCGACTTTGGCTCCTACAATGAGCAGTTCTTC. It is translated as CASNADFGSYNEQFF.

This clonotype was observed a few times. The chain couples TRBV25-1 to TRBJ1-3, with D unclear. Trimming removed 1 base from V and 0 bases from J, with 13 bases in between. The CDR3 consists of 17 residues. Germline V CDR1 and CDR2: MGHDK, SYGVNS. CDR3: CASSESGFGYSGNTIYF. For the CDR3, the DNA is TGTGCCAGCAGTGAATCTGGTTTCGGGTACTCTGGAAACACCATATATTTT.

This clonotype occurred many times. The chain employs TRBV12-3 or TRBV12-4 and TRBJ1-5; 7 bases agree with TRBD1. V lost 5 bases and J lost 0; bases outside the gene matches: 7. This CDR3 comprises 16 residues. The CDR3 region is CASSPGQVNSNQPQHF. CDR3 in DNA: TGTGCCAGCAGTCCTGGACAGGTCAATAGCAATCAGCCCCAGCATTTT.

V gene TRBV12-3 or TRBV12-4 combines with J gene TRBJ2-2; 9 nucleotides agree with TRBD1. The V segment lost 6 bases and the J segment 4 bases; nucleotides outside the gene matches: 6. CDR3 size: 15 residues. This chain's CDR3 is CASSTTTGGTGELFF. Written as DNA, the CDR3 is TGTGCCAGCAGCACCACGACAGGGGGCACCGGGGAGCTGTTTTTT.

This chain links TRBV18 with TRBJ2-7, with D perhaps TRBD1 (5 bases). Germline V lookup: CDR1 KGHSH, CDR2 LQKENI. V was trimmed by 0 bases and J by 2 bases, leaving 14 bases between them. The CDR3 sequence is 16 residues long. The CDR3 coding sequence is TGTGCCAGCTCACCACCATGGGGCAAGGAACCCTACGAGCAGTACTTC. It translates to CASSPPWGKEPYEQYF.

The J gene is TRBJ2-3, the V gene TRBV15, with D perhaps given as TRBD1 or TRBD2 (5 bases each). CDR1 is LNHNV and CDR2 is YYDKDF in the germline V gene (reference sequence). Deletions cut 1 base from V and 0 bases from J, with 11 bases between. The CDR3 length is 16 residues. The DNA of the CDR3 is TGTGCCACCAGCAGAGTGGGACGGCCTAGCACAGATACGCAGTATTTT. Protein: CATSRVGRPSTDTQYF.

This clonotype was observed a few times. V and J are TRBV5-1 and TRBJ2-5, with D hard to call. Germline values: CDR1 SGHRS, CDR2 YFSETQ. The CDR3 has 15 residues. V was shortened by 0 bases and J by 3 bases, with 12 bases between the two germline ends. The CDR3 loop reads CASSLAEVVEETQYF. CDR3 nucleotides: TGCGCCAGCAGCTTGGCAGAGGTAGTCGAAGAGACCCAGTACTTC.

This clonotype was counted a few times. The chain links TRBV5-1 to TRBJ2-1; a possible D gene is TRBD1 (6 bases). The CDR3 runs 15 residues. V lost 1 base and J 6 bases, leaving 14 bases between the germline ends. CDR1 and CDR2 (germline): SGHRS, YFSETQ. The CDR3 is CASSLLSGVGNEQFF. Here the CDR3 DNA reads TGCGCCAGCAGCTTGCTGTCAGGGGTTGGCAATGAGCAGTTCTTC.

The chain joins TRBV5-6 to TRBJ1-5; 8 positions match TRBD1. Germline CDR1 and CDR2: SGHDT and YYEEEE. J gave up 3 bases and V 4 bases, and 6 bases lay outside the gene matches. The CDR3 covers 15 residues. The chain's CDR3 is CASSAGGWANQPQHF. CDR3 DNA: TGTGCCAGCAGCGCAGGGGGCTGGGCCAATCAGCCCCAGCATTTT.

This clonotype has only a few counts. CDR3 DNA: TGCGCCAGCAGGCCGGGCCGGAGCTCCTACGAGCAGTACTTC. Translated, it gives CASRPGRSSYEQYF. The chain links TRBV5-1 to TRBJ2-7; D remains ambiguous. CDR1 is SGHRS, CDR2 YFSETQ, per germline. V was trimmed by 5 bases and J by 0 bases, leaving 12 bases between them. The CDR3 has 14 amino acids.

A few counts support this clonotype. The chain employs TRBV12-3 or TRBV12-4 and TRBJ1-5; tentatively, D is TRBD1 (5 bases). Trimming took 7 bases from V and 4 from J, leaving 17 bases between them. This CDR3 is 15 amino acids long. The CDR3: CASTLFVGGNQPQHF. The CDR3 nucleotides read TGTGCCAGCACCCTTTTTGTCGGGGGTAATCAGCCCCAGCATTTT.

This clonotype has a single count. CDR3 loop: CASSQGNRGHSTDTQYF. The CDR3 bases are TGCGCCAGCAGCCAAGGGAACAGGGGCCATTCCACAGATACGCAGTATTTT. The chain recombines TRBV4-1 with TRBJ2-3; 7 bases line up with TRBD1. The CDR3 extends over 17 amino acids. The germline V gene encodes CDR1 MGHRA and CDR2 YSYEKL. V lost 1 base and J lost 2; bases outside the gene matches: 9.